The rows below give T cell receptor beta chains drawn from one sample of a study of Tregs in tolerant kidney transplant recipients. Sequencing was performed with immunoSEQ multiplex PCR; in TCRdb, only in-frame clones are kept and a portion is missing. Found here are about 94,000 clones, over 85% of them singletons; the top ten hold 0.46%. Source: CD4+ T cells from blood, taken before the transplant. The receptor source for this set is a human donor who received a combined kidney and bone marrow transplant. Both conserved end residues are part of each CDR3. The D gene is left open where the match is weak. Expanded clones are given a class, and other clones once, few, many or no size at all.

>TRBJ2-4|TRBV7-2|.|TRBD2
CASSLMGGGAAKNIQYF
TGTGCCAGCAGCTTAATGGGCGGGGGGGCGGCCAAAAACATTCAGTACTTC
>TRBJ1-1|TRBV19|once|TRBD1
CASLTTGGYTEAFF
TGTGCCAGTCTAACGACAGGGGGCTACACTGAAGCTTTCTTT
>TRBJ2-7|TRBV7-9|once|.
CASSSRDQRGEQYF
TGTGCCAGCAGCTCACGGGACCAAAGGGGGGAGCAGTACTTC
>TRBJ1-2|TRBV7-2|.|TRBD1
CASSLALGRGTGRGYTF
TGTGCCAGCAGCTTAGCGCTGGGGCGCGGGACAGGGAGAGGCTACACCTTC
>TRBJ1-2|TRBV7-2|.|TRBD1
CASRINRGEGYTF
TGTGCCAGCAGGATAAACAGGGGGGAAGGCTACACCTTC
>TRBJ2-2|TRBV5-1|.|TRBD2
CASSTSGSTGELFF
TGCGCCAGCTCGACTAGCGGGAGCACCGGGGAGCTGTTTTTT
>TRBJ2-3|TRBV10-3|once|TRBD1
CAISPGTGNEGTDTQYF
TGTGCCATCAGTCCCGGGACAGGGAATGAGGGCACAGATACGCAGTATTTT
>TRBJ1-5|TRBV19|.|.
CASSIRGWGSNQPQHF
TGTGCCAGTAGTATCAGGGGTTGGGGGAGCAATCAGCCCCAGCATTTT
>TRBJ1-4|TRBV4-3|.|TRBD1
CASRGTATEKLFF
TGCGCCAGCAGGGGGACAGCCACAGAAAAACTGTTTTTT
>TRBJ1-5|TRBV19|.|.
CASSISGNELGNQPQHF
TGTGCCAGTAGTATCTCAGGGAACGAATTGGGCAATCAGCCCCAGCATTTT
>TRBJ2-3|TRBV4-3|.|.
CASSQDRATDTQYF
TGCGCCAGCAGCCAAGACAGGGCCACAGATACGCAGTATTTT
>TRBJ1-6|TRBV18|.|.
CASSPSADSNSPLHF
TGTGCCAGCTCACCGTCGGCGGATTCTAATTCACCCCTCCACTTT
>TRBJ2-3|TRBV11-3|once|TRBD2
CASSSAGGSTDTQYF
TGTGCCAGCAGCTCGGCGGGGGGGAGCACAGATACGCAGTATTTT
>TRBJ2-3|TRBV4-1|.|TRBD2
CASSQPSSGGLQYF
TGCGCCAGCAGCCAGCCGAGTAGCGGGGGTCTGCAGTATTTT
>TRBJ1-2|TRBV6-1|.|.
CASSVPQGRGDDGYTF
TGTGCCAGCAGTGTCCCCCAGGGAAGAGGAGATGACGGCTACACCTTC
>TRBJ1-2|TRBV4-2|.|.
CASSRAGNGYTF
TGTGCCAGCAGCCGGGCAGGGAATGGCTACACCTTC
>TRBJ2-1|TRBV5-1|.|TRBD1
CASSLQGREQFF
TGCGCCAGCAGCCTACAGGGGCGGGAGCAGTTCTTC
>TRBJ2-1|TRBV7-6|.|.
CASSSQYGNEQFF
TGTGCCAGCAGCTCCCAGTACGGGAATGAGCAGTTCTTC
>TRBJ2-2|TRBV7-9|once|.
CASNSGRVYTNTGELFF
TGTGCCAGCAACTCGGGCAGGGTGTACACGAACACCGGGGAGCTGTTTTTT
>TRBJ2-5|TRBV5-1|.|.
CASSLGVQGLADNQETQYF
TGCGCCAGCAGCTTGGGGGTACAGGGGTTAGCGGACAACCAAGAGACCCAGTACTTC
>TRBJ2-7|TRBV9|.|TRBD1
CASSVRQGNYEQYF
TGTGCCAGCAGCGTTAGACAGGGGAACTACGAGCAGTACTTC
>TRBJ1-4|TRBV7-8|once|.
CASSAFGTTNEKLFF
TGTGCCAGCAGCGCTTTCGGGACAACTAATGAAAAACTGTTTTTT
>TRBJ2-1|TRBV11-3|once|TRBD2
CASSLEFKVAGGNEQFF
TGTGCCAGCAGCTTAGAATTTAAGGTAGCGGGAGGCAATGAGCAGTTCTTC
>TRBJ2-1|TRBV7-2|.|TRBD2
CASSDSGSPYNEQFF
TGTGCCAGCAGCGATAGCGGGAGCCCCTACAATGAGCAGTTCTTC
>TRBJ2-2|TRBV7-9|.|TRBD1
CASSLPGTVSLGMTGELFF
TGTGCCAGCAGCTTACCGGGGACAGTATCATTGGGGATGACCGGGGAGCTGTTTTTT
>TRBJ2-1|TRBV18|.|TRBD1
CASSPNTGGSYNEQFF
TGTGCCAGCTCACCAAACACAGGGGGCTCCTACAATGAGCAGTTCTTC
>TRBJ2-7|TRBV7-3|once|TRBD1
CASSLTGTGDLYF
TGTGCCAGCAGCTTAACCGGGACAGGGGATCTGTACTTC
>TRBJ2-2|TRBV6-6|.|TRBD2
CASSLGLAGTGELFF
TGTGCCAGCAGCTTAGGCCTAGCGGGCACCGGGGAGCTGTTTTTT
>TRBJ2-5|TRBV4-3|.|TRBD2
CASSHYLVAGGGGGGQETQYF
TGCGCCAGCAGCCATTATCTGGTGGCGGGAGGCGGTGGGGGAGGCCAAGAGACCCAGTACTTC
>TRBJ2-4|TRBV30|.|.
CAWSPGRNIQYF
TGTGCCTGGAGTCCGGGAAGAAACATTCAGTACTTC
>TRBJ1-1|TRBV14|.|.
CASSEQGLGAFF
TGTGCCAGCAGTGAGCAGGGACTCGGAGCTTTCTTT
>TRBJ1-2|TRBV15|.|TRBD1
CATSLTTGGPPYGYTF
TGTGCCACCAGCTTAACCACAGGGGGCCCGCCCTATGGCTACACCTTC
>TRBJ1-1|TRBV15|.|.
CATSRDYGTNTEAFF
TGTGCCACCAGCAGAGATTACGGGACAAACACTGAAGCTTTCTTT
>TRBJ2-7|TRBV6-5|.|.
CASSSRQGHEQYF
TGTGCCAGCAGTTCCCGCCAGGGTCACGAGCAGTACTTC
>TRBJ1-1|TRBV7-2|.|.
CASSLGGRSFRDLTEAFF
TGTGCCAGCAGCTTAGGGGGGAGGAGTTTCAGAGACCTTACTGAAGCTTTCTTT
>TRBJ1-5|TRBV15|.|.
CATRHLEGGYQPQHF
TGTGCCACCAGGCACCTGGAGGGAGGGTATCAGCCCCAGCATTTT
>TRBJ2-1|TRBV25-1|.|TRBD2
CASSDSRLAGVTNEQFF
TGTGCCAGCAGTGATTCTCGGCTAGCGGGGGTCACAAATGAGCAGTTCTTC
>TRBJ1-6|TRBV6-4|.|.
CASWGGVNDSPLHF
TGTGCCAGCTGGGGAGGGGTAAACGATTCACCCCTCCACTTT
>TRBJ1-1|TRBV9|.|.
CASNTGTPNTEAFF
TGTGCCAGCAACACCGGGACACCCAACACTGAAGCTTTCTTT
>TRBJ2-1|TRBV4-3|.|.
CASSQDTIFADEQFF
TGCGCCAGCAGCCAAGATACCATCTTCGCGGATGAGCAGTTCTTC
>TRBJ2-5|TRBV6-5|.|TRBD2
CASSRLAGLQTQYF
TGTGCCAGCAGCCGACTAGCGGGGTTACAGACCCAGTACTTC